This T cell receptor (beta chain) comes out of a study of blood T cell repertoires in COVID-19. At the level of the study: Italy, Spain and the United States were the sources of the convalescent and acute COVID-19 samples. T cells, B-cell-depleted T cells, or PBMCs provided the cDNA or gDNA that served as material.

The CDR3 loop spans 13 amino acids. V was shortened by 5 bases and J by 6 bases, with 13 bases between the two germline ends. As handled by the study authors: Reference gene primers were amplified, and this amplification served to estimate nucleated cell counts. Measured with immunoSEQ multiplex PCR; TCRdb has only the in-frame clones, and not every one. The V and J calls and the clone size are those of that table, but D and trimming were determined from the DNA. The sample lists approximately 300,000 clones; about 90% were seen once. This TCR derives from a man aged 18-30 years who had recovered from COVID-19. Sequencing was done on a sample of peripheral blood. This chain joins TRBV12-3 or TRBV12-4 and TRBJ1-2; D is possibly TRBD1 (5 bases). The CDR3 DNA sequence: TGTGCCAGCAGTCAACAGGCCATTCATGGCTACACCTTC. Translating it yields CASSQQAIHGYTF.